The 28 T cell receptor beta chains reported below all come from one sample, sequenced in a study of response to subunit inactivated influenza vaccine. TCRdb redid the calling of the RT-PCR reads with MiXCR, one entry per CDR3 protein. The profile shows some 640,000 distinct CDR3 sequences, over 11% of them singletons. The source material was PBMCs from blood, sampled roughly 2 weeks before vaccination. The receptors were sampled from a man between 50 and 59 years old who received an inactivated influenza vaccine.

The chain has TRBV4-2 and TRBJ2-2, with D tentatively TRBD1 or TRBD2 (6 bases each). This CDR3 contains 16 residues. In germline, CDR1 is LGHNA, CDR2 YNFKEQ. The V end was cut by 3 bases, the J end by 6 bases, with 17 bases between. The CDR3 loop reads CASSHPRGGSPGELFF. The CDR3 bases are TGTGCCAGCAGCCACCCGCGAGGGGGGTCCCCCGGGGAGCTGTTTTTT.

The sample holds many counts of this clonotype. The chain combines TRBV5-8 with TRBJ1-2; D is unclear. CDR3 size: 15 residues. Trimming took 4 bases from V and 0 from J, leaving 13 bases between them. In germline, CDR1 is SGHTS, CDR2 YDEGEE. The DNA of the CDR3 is TGTGCCAGCAGCCGGTACGACGGGGCTAACTATGGCTACACCTTC. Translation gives CASSRYDGANYGYTF.

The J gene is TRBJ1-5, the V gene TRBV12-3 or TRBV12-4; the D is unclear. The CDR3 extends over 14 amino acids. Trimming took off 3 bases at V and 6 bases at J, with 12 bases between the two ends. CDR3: CASSLRAESQPQHF. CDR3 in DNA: TGTGCCAGCAGTTTGCGGGCAGAGAGTCAGCCCCAGCATTTT.

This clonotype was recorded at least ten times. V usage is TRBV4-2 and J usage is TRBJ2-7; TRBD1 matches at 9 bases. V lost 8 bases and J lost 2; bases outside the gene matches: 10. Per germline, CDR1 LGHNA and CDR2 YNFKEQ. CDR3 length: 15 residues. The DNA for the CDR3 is TGTGCCAGCTCACAACCGGGACAGGGAGCCTACGAGCAGTACTTC. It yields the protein CASSQPGQGAYEQYF.

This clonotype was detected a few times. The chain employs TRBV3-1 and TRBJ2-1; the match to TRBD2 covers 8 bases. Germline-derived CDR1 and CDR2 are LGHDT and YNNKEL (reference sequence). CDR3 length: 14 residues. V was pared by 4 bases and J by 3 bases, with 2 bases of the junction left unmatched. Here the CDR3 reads CASSPLAGYNEQFF. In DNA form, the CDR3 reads TGTGCCAGCAGCCCGCTAGCGGGCTACAATGAGCAGTTCTTC.

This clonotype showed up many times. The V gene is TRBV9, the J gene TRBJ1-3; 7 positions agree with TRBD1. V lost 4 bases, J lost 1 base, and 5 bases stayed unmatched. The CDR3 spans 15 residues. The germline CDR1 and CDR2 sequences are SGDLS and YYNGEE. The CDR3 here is CASSPRQGSGNTIYF. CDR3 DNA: TGTGCCAGCAGCCCCAGACAGGGTTCTGGAAACACCATATATTTT.

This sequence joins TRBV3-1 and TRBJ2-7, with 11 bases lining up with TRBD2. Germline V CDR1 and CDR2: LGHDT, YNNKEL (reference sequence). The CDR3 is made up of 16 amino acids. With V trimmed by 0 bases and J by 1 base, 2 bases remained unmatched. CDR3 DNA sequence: TGTGCCAGCAGCCAAGATACTAGCGGGAGTTCCTACGAGCAGTACTTC. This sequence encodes CASSQDTSGSSYEQYF.

The chain's CDR3 is CASSFLAGTVGTDTQYF. CDR3 bases: TGTGCCAGCAGCTTTCTAGCGGGGACAGTGGGCACAGATACGCAGTATTTT. V and J are TRBV7-2 and TRBJ2-3; 9 bases fit TRBD2. Trimming cost V 3 bases and J 1 base; bases outside gene matches: 8. The CDR3 is 17 residues long. From germline, CDR1 is SGHTA and CDR2 FQGNSA.

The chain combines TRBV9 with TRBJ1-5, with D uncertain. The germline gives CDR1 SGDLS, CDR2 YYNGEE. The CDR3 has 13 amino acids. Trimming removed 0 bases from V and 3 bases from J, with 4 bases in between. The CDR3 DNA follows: TGTGCCAGCAGCGTAGACCACAATCAGCCCCAGCATTTT. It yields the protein CASSVDHNQPQHF.

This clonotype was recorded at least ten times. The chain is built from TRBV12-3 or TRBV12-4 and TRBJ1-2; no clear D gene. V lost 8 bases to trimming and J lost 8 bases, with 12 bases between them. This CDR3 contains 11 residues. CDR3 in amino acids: CASRAAEGYTF. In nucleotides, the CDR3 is TGTGCCAGCCGGGCCGCCGAAGGCTACACCTTC.

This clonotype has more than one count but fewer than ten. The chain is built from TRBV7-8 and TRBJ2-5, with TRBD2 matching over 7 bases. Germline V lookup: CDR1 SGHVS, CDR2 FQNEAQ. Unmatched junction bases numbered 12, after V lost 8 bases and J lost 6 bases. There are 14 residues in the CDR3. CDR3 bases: TGTGCCAGCTTTGGGGGGAGCGGGGCGAAGACCCAGTACTTC. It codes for CASFGGSGAKTQYF.

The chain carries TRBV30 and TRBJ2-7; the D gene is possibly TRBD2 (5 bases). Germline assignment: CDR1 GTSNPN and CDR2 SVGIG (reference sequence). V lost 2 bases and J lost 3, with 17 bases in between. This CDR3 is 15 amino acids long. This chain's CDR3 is CAWSKMRLSLYEQYF. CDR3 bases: TGTGCCTGGAGTAAAATGAGACTAAGTCTCTACGAGCAGTACTTC.

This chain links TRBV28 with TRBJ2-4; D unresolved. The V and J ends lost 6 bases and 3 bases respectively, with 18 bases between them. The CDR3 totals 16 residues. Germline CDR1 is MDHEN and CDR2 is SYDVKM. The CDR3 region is CASSIRYTFGKNIQYF. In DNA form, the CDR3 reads TGTGCCAGCAGCATAAGATATACCTTTGGCAAAAACATTCAGTACTTC.

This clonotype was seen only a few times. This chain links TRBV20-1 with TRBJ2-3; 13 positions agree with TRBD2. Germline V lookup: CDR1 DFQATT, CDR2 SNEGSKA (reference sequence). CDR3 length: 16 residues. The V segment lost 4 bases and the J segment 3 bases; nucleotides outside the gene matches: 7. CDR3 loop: CSANPGLAGPTDTQYF. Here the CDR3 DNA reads TGCAGTGCTAATCCGGGACTAGCGGGACCAACAGATACGCAGTATTTT.

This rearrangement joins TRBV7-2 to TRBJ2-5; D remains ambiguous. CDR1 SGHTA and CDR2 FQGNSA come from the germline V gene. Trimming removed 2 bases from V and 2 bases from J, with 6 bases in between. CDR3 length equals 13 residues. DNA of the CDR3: TGTGCCAGCAGCTTAAACCATCAAGAGACCCAGTACTTC. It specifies CASSLNHQETQYF.

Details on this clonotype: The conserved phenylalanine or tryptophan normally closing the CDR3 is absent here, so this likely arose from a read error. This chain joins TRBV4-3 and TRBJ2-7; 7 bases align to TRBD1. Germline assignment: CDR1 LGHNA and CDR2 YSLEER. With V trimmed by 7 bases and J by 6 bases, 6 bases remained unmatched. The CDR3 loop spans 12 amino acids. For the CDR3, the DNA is TGCGCCAGCAACATGGCAGGGGGCGAGCAGTACTTA. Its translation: CASNMAGGEQYL.

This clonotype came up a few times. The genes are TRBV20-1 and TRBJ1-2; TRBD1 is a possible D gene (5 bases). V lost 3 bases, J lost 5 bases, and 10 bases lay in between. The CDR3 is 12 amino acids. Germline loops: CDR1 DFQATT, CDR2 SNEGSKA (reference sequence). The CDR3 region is CSARGGMYGYTF. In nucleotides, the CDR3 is TGCAGTGCTAGGGGGGGAATGTATGGCTACACCTTC.

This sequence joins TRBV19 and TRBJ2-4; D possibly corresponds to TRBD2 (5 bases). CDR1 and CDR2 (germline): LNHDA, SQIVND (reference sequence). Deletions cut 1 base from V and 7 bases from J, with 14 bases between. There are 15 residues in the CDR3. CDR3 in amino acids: CASSIGPGRENIQYF. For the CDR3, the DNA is TGTGCCAGTAGTATAGGGCCGGGAAGAGAGAACATTCAGTACTTC.

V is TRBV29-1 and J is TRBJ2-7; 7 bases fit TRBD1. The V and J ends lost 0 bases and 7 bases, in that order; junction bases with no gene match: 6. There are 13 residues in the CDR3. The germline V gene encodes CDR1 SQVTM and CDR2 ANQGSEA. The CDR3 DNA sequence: TGCAGCGTTGAAGAAACAGGGGTTCGGGAGCAGTACTTC. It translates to CSVEETGVREQYF.

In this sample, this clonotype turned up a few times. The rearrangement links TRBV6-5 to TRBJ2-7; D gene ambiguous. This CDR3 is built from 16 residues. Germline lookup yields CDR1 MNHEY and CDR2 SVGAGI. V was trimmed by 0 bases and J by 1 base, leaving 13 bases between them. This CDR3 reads CASSYSFRTASYEQYF. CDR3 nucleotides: TGTGCCAGCAGTTACTCATTTCGGACGGCATCCTACGAGCAGTACTTC.

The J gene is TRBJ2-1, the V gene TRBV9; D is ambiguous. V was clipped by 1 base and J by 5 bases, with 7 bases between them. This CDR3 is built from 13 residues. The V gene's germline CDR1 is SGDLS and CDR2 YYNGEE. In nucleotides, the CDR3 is TGTGCCAGCAGCGTACGGCCGGACAATGAGCAGTTCTTC. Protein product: CASSVRPDNEQFF.

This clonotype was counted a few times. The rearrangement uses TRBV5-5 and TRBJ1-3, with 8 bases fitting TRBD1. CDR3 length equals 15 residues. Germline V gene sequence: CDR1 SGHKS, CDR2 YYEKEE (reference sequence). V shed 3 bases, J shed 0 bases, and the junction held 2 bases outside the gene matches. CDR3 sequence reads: CASSWDRFSGNTIYF. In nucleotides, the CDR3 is TGTGCCAGCAGCTGGGACAGGTTCTCTGGAAACACCATATATTTT.

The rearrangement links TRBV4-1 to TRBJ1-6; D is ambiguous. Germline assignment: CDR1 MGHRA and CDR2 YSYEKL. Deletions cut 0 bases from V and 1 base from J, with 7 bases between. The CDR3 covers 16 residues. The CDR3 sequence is CASSQDPRSYNSPLHF. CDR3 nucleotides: TGCGCCAGCAGCCAAGATCCCAGATCCTATAATTCACCCCTCCACTTT.

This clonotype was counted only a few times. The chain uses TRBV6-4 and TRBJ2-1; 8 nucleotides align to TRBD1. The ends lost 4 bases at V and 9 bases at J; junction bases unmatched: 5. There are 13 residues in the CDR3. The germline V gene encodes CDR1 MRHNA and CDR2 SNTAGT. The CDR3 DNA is TGTGCCAGCAGTGTTGGACAGGGTGCTGAGCAGTTCTTC. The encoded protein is CASSVGQGAEQFF.

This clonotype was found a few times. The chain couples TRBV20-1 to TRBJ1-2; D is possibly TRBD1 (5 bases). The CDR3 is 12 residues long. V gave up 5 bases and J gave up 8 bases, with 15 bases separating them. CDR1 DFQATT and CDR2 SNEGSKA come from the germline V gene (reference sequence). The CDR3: CSARWGKGGYTF. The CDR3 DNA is TGCAGTGCTCGCTGGGGCAAAGGGGGCTACACCTTC.

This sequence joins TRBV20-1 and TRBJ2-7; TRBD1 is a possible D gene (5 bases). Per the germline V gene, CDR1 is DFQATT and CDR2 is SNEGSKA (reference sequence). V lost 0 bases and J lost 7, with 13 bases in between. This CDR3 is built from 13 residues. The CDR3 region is CSARDQGMGEQYF. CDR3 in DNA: TGCAGTGCTAGAGATCAGGGTATGGGTGAGCAGTACTTC.

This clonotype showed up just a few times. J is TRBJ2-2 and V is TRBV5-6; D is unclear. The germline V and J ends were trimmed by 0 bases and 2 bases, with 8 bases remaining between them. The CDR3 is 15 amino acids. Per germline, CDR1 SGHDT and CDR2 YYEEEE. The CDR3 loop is CASSLEGLNTGELFF. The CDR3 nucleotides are TGTGCCAGCAGCTTGGAAGGGTTAAACACCGGGGAGCTGTTTTTT.

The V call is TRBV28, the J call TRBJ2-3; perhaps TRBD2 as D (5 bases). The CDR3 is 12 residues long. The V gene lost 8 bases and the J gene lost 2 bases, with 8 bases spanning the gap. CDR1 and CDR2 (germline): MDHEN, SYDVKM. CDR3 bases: TGTGCCAGCGCGGAGGTCACAGATACGCAGTATTTT. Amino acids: CASAEVTDTQYF.